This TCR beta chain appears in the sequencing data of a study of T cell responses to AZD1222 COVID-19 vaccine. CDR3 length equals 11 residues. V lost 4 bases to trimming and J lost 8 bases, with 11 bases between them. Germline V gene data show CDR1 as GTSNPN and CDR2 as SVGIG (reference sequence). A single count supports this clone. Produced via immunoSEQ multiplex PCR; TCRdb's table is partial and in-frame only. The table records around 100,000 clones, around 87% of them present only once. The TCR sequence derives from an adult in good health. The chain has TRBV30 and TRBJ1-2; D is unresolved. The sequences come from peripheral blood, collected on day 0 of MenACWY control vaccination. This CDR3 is CAWKLIRGYTF. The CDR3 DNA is TGTGCCTGGAAGTTAATAAGGGGCTACACCTTC.